Presented here are 8 T cell receptor beta chains from one specimen sequenced in a study of cytomegalovirus exposure and HLA in healthy donors. PCR was performed using 60 Vbeta and 13 Jbeta primers. The repertoire was sequenced with immunoSEQ multiplex PCR; TCRdb's copy has only in-frame clones and lacks some. This sample's table has some 120,000 clones. The sequenced sample consisted of PBMCs. The source is a man aged 35 to 55 in good health and CMV-seropositive.

V gene TRBV15 combines with J gene TRBJ2-1; TRBD2 agrees at 8 bases. CDR3 length equals 17 residues. Germline lookup yields CDR1 LNHNV and CDR2 YYDKDF (reference sequence). Trimming cost V 8 bases and J 1 base; bases outside gene matches: 13. Here the CDR3 reads CATGTILAGPSYNEQFF. In nucleotides, the CDR3 is TGTGCCACCGGGACGATTTTAGCGGGACCATCCTACAATGAGCAGTTCTTC.

The chain couples TRBV5-8 to TRBJ2-7; TRBD1 matches 9 bases. The V and J ends lost 6 bases and 0 bases, in that order; junction bases with no gene match: 7. This CDR3 region has 15 residues. Germline lookup yields CDR1 SGHTS and CDR2 YDEGEE. The CDR3 reads CASTTRTGVSYEQYF. The CDR3 DNA reads as TGTGCCAGCACTACCCGGACAGGGGTCTCCTACGAGCAGTACTTC.

The V call is TRBV19, the J call TRBJ2-3, with TRBD1 as a possible D gene (6 bases). The length of the CDR3 is 17 residues. Trimming took off 3 bases at V and 8 bases at J, with 24 bases between the two ends. Germline V CDR1 and CDR2: LNHDA, SQIVND (reference sequence). This CDR3 reads CASSIGQQGTRHGTQYF. CDR3 DNA: TGTGCCAGTAGTATTGGACAGCAGGGTACTCGACATGGTACGCAGTATTTT. Full variable domain (missing parts from reference TRBV19 and TRBJ2-3): DGGITQSPKYLFRKEGQNVTLSCEQNLNHDAMYWYRQDPGQGLRLIYYSQIVNDFQKGDIAEGYSVSREKKESFPLTVTSAQKNPTAFYLCASSIGQQGTRHGTQYFGPGTRLTVL.

The V gene is TRBV7-2, the J gene TRBJ1-2; TRBD1 is a possible D gene (6 bases). V gave up 1 base and J gave up 3 bases, with 9 bases separating them. CDR1 SGHTA and CDR2 FQGNSA come from the germline V gene. The length of the CDR3 is 14 residues. The CDR3 DNA reads TGTGCCAGCAGCTTAGGGTACAGGGACTATGGCTACACCTTC. This translates into CASSLGYRDYGYTF.

The chain is built from TRBV11-3 and TRBJ2-7, with D possibly being TRBD2 (5 bases). This CDR3 spans 12 amino acids. Germline-derived CDR1 and CDR2 are SGHNT and YENEEA. Trimming pared 5 bases from V and 4 bases from J, leaving 9 bases between. DNA for the CDR3: TGTGCCAGCAGCCAGACGGGGTACGAGCAGTACTTC. Its protein product is CASSQTGYEQYF.

V usage is TRBV19 and J usage is TRBJ1-3; 8 bases are shared with TRBD1. Germline V gives CDR1 LNHDA, CDR2 SQIVND (reference sequence). V shed 5 bases, J shed 2 bases, and the junction held 8 bases outside the gene matches. This CDR3 region has 16 residues. The CDR3 here is CASSAQRQGTGNTIYF. DNA of the CDR3: TGTGCCAGTAGTGCGCAACGACAGGGGACTGGAAACACCATATATTTT.

The chain links TRBV7-2 to TRBJ2-2; 15 bases match TRBD2. The CDR3 loop spans 16 amino acids. CDR1 and CDR2 from the germline V gene are SGHTA and FQGNSA. The J segment lost 6 bases and the V segment lost 4 bases, leaving 3 bases of the junction unmatched. The CDR3 protein is CASSWGLAGGPGELFF. DNA for the CDR3: TGTGCCAGCAGCTGGGGACTAGCGGGAGGTCCCGGGGAGCTGTTTTTT.

The V call is TRBV5-1, the J call TRBJ2-1; the D gene is possibly TRBD1 (5 bases). The germline CDR1 and CDR2 sequences are SGHRS and YFSETQ. The length of the CDR3 is 12 residues. Deletions cut 4 bases from V and 10 bases from J, with 12 bases between. The CDR3 reads CASSVQGREQFF. The DNA of the CDR3 is TGCGCCAGCAGCGTTCAGGGTAGAGAGCAGTTCTTC.